A single sample is the source of the 25 T cell receptor beta chains below, sequenced in a study of T cell responses to AZD1222 COVID-19 vaccine. The protocol was immunoSEQ multiplex PCR, while the TCRdb copy is restricted to in-frame clones and leaves out a portion. This table has 250,000 to 300,000 clones, about 94% appearing once. The source was peripheral blood, collected 28 days after the second AZD1222 dose. These receptors originate from an adult who received the AZD1222 COVID-19 vaccine.

J is TRBJ1-4 and V is TRBV4-2, with unresolved D. Trimming stripped 1 base from V and 4 bases from J, with 7 bases between. Germline values: CDR1 LGHNA, CDR2 YNFKEQ. The CDR3 runs to 14 residues. The CDR3 DNA is TGTGCCAGCAGCCAAGCGTTTCGTAATGAAAAACTGTTTTTT. Its protein is CASSQAFRNEKLFF.

This clone was seen a single time. At one of its ends the junction is not consistent with the germline gene, which may arise from a read error. CDR3 protein: CASSRGLKTEAFF. CDR3 DNA sequence: TGTGCCAGCAGCCGGGGACTGAAGACTGAAGCTTTCTTT. The chain is built from TRBV11-2 and TRBJ1-1; D may be TRBD1 (5 bases). Germline CDR1 SGHAT, CDR2 FQNNGV. The CDR3 totals 13 residues.

The chain links TRBV9 to TRBJ1-5; D gene unclear. Germline V gene lookup returns CDR1 SGDLS and CDR2 YYNGEE. The CDR3 sequence is 20 residues long. V was cut by 4 bases and J by 2 bases, with 28 bases left in between. CDR3 loop: CASSRLIRAGRKCGNQPQHF. CDR3 nucleotides: TGTGCCAGCAGCCGATTGATACGGGCAGGCCGAAAATGTGGCAATCAGCCCCAGCATTTT.

The V and J genes are TRBV7-2 and TRBJ2-1; 8 bases are a match to TRBD2. The V and J ends lost 8 bases and 6 bases, in that order; junction bases with no gene match: 9. The length of the CDR3 is 14 residues. Germline lookup yields CDR1 SGHTA and CDR2 FQGNSA. For the CDR3, the DNA is TGTGCCAGCCGACCGGGACTAGGGTTCAATGAGCAGTTCTTC. Its translation: CASRPGLGFNEQFF.

This chain connects TRBV7-9 to TRBJ2-7, with D perhaps TRBD1 or TRBD2 (5 bases each). Trimming removed 4 bases from V and 3 bases from J, with 16 bases in between. The CDR3 is made up of 15 amino acids. Germline values: CDR1 SEHNR, CDR2 FQNEAQ (reference sequence). Here the CDR3 DNA reads TGTGCCAGCAGCTCACCCGGGACGGGGCACTACGAGCAGTACTTC. As protein: CASSSPGTGHYEQYF.

The V and J genes are TRBV12-3 or TRBV12-4 and TRBJ2-7, with a tentative D call TRBD2 (6 bases). This CDR3 spans 13 amino acids. The germline V and J ends were trimmed by 1 base and 12 bases, with 16 bases remaining between them. As DNA, the CDR3 is TGTGCCAGCAGTTTAGGAGACGGCGGGACTTCGTACTTC. Residues: CASSLGDGGTSYF.

V is TRBV4-1 and J is TRBJ1-6; D is uncertain. The V gene's germline CDR1 is MGHRA and CDR2 YSYEKL. With 0 bases removed from V and 7 bases from J, the gap between germline ends came to 13 bases. The CDR3 covers 16 residues. DNA of the CDR3: TGCGCCAGCAGCCAAGACGCACTCAGGCGGAATTCACCCCTCCACTTT. Translating it yields CASSQDALRRNSPLHF.

The V gene is TRBV6-6, the J gene TRBJ1-1; D perhaps matches TRBD1 (5 bases). CDR1 is MNHNY, CDR2 SVGAGI, per germline (reference sequence). Trimming removed 2 bases from V and 4 bases from J, with 11 bases in between. The CDR3 contains 14 residues. The CDR3 region is CASSYKDTTTEAFF. In DNA, the CDR3 is TGTGCCAGCAGTTACAAGGACACGACCACTGAAGCTTTCTTT.

The chain links TRBV3-1 (or the pseudogene TRBV3-2) to TRBJ1-1; D unclear. This CDR3 contains 13 residues. V lost 5 bases and J lost 8, with 15 bases in between. The V gene's germline CDR1 is LGHDT and CDR2 YNNKEL (reference sequence). The CDR3 spells CASSVRGRPEAFF. The CDR3 nucleotides are TGTGCCAGCAGCGTCCGCGGGCGGCCCGAAGCTTTCTTT.

CDR3 DNA sequence: TGTGCCAGCTCTGGAAACTCCTACAATGAGCAGTTCTTC. Its translation is CASSGNSYNEQFF. The genes are TRBV28 and TRBJ2-1; D uncertain. CDR3 length equals 13 residues. The ends were cut back, 8 bases at V and 0 bases at J, with 8 bases in the middle. In germline, CDR1 is MDHEN, CDR2 SYDVKM.

The chain employs TRBV24-1 and TRBJ2-2; D remains ambiguous. The CDR3 covers 12 residues. Germline V gene lookup returns CDR1 KGHDR and CDR2 SFDVKD. V lost 8 bases and J lost 4, with 7 bases in between. CDR3 protein: CATTQGTGELFF. Here the CDR3 DNA reads TGTGCCACCACCCAAGGCACCGGGGAGCTGTTTTTT.

This chain links TRBV7-9 with TRBJ1-1, with D unresolved. The germline V gene has CDR1 SEHNR and CDR2 FQNEAQ (reference sequence). V was pared by 1 base and J by 1 base, with 10 bases between. This CDR3 has 15 residues. CDR3 sequence (DNA): TGTGCCAGCAGCTTAGGGGTCCCAGGGAACACTGAAGCTTTCTTT. This gives the protein CASSLGVPGNTEAFF. Supplemented by reference TRBV7-9 and TRBJ1-1, the full variable domain reads DTGVSQNPRHKITKRGQNVTFRCDPISEHNRLYWYRQTLGQGPEFLTYFQNEAQLEKSRLLSDRFSAERPKGSFSTLEIQRTEQGDSAMYLCASSLGVPGNTEAFFGQGTRLTVV.

The chain uses TRBV6-6 and TRBJ2-1; 11 bases line up with TRBD2. CDR3 size: 14 residues. After removal of 4 bases from V and 6 bases from J, the junction contained 2 bases not matched to a gene. The germline V gene encodes CDR1 MNHNY and CDR2 SVGAGI (reference sequence). CDR3 DNA: TGTGCCAGCAGTTTAACTAGCGGGGGCAATGAGCAGTTCTTC. As protein: CASSLTSGGNEQFF.

V gene TRBV19 combines with J gene TRBJ2-7, with D uncertain. Germline V gene lookup returns CDR1 LNHDA and CDR2 SQIVND (reference sequence). CDR3 length equals 14 residues. V shed 3 bases and J shed 2 bases, with 11 bases lying between them. The DNA for the CDR3 is TGTGCCAGTAGTATTATTGACGGCACCTACGAGCAGTACTTC. Protein: CASSIIDGTYEQYF.

The rearrangement uses TRBV6-5 and TRBJ1-6, with D tentatively TRBD1 (5 bases). The CDR3 loop spans 15 amino acids. V lost 11 bases, J lost 0 bases, and 14 bases lay in between. CDR1 is MNHEY, CDR2 SVGAGI, per germline. The CDR3 DNA sequence: TGTGCCCTAAGGGAAGGGGACTCCTATAATTCACCCCTCCACTTT. Translated: CALREGDSYNSPLHF.

The chain couples TRBV7-9 to TRBJ1-5; D gene uncertain. The V end was cut by 1 base, the J end by 4 bases, with 5 bases between. This CDR3 is 13 amino acids long. Germline CDR1 SEHNR, CDR2 FQNEAQ (reference sequence). As DNA, the CDR3 is TGTGCCAGCAGCTTAGATGGTAATCAGCCCCAGCATTTT. Its translation is CASSLDGNQPQHF. Supplemented by reference TRBV7-9 and TRBJ1-5, the full variable domain reads DTGVSQNPRHKITKRGQNVTFRCDPISEHNRLYWYRQTLGQGPEFLTYFQNEAQLEKSRLLSDRFSAERPKGSFSTLEIQRTEQGDSAMYLCASSLDGNQPQHFGDGTRLSIL.

To note about this clone: The same CDR3 arises from other DNA sequences in this sample as well. The CDR3 loop is CASSLYNEQFF. CDR3 DNA sequence: TGTGCCAGCAGTTTATATAATGAGCAGTTCTTC. The chain has TRBV28 and TRBJ2-1, with D hard to call. Trimming shortened V by 1 base and J by 7 bases, and 2 bases separated the two germline ends. The CDR3 sequence is 11 residues long. CDR1 and CDR2 from the germline V gene are MDHEN and SYDVKM. The full variable domain, with the rest looked up from reference TRBV28 and TRBJ2-1, is DVKVTQSSRYLVKRTGEKVFLECVQDMDHENMFWYRQDPGLGLRLIYFSYDVKMKEKGDIPEGYSVSREKKERFSLILESASTNQTSMYLCASSLYNEQFFGPGTRLTVL.

This clone is a singleton in its sample. This chain joins TRBV6-1 and TRBJ2-4; maybe TRBD2 (6 bases). The CDR3 is 17 amino acids. Per germline, CDR1 MNHNS and CDR2 SASEGT. V was shortened by 4 bases and J by 0 bases, with 16 bases between the two germline ends. CDR3 sequence reads: CASSVGGGSRAKNIQYF. CDR3 nucleotide sequence: TGTGCCAGCAGTGTGGGCGGAGGGTCTCGAGCCAAAAACATTCAGTACTTC.

This chain uses TRBV5-4 with TRBJ1-2, with D tentatively TRBD1 (6 bases). This CDR3 comprises 13 residues. CDR1 SGHNT and CDR2 YYREEE come from the germline V gene (reference sequence). Trimming pared 4 bases from V and 8 bases from J, leaving 15 bases between. The CDR3, as DNA: TGTGCCAGCAGCCTGGACAGTTCTTACGGCTACACCTTC. It specifies CASSLDSSYGYTF.

The chain has TRBV3-1 (or the pseudogene TRBV3-2) and TRBJ1-2, with TRBD1 identical over 7 bases. Losses at the gene ends were 3 bases for V and 0 bases for J; bases not matched to a gene: 4. CDR3 length: 15 amino acids. The germline CDR1 and CDR2 sequences are LGHDT and YNNKEL (reference sequence). The CDR3 spells CASSQQTGPNYGYTF. The CDR3 nucleotides read TGTGCCAGCAGCCAGCAGACAGGGCCTAACTATGGCTACACCTTC.

V is TRBV5-1 and J is TRBJ2-7; D possibly corresponds to TRBD1 (5 bases). Deletions cut 2 bases from V and 4 bases from J, with 13 bases between. Germline CDR1 is SGHRS and CDR2 is YFSETQ. The CDR3 sequence is 14 residues long. The CDR3, as DNA: TGCGCCAGCAGCTTAATCCAGGGATGGTACGAGCAGTACTTC. This translates into CASSLIQGWYEQYF.

This chain connects TRBV9 to TRBJ2-2; D possibly corresponds to TRBD2 (5 bases). Germline CDR1 and CDR2: SGDLS and YYNGEE. CDR3 length: 18 amino acids. V was cut by 0 bases and J by 1 base, with 16 bases left in between. The CDR3 DNA reads TGTGCCAGCAGCGTAGGAAGTCCAGGCGGACTGAACACCGGGGAGCTGTTTTTT. Residues: CASSVGSPGGLNTGELFF.

This chain joins TRBV7-2 and TRBJ1-4; D is unclear. The CDR3 consists of 13 residues. V was cut by 4 bases and J by 10 bases, with 13 bases left in between. Germline V gene data show CDR1 as SGHTA and CDR2 as FQGNSA. CDR3 in amino acids: CASSSTQFGKLFF. CDR3 DNA: TGTGCCAGCAGCTCCACACAGTTCGGAAAACTGTTTTTT. The entire variable domain, with the rest obtained from reference TRBV7-2 and TRBJ1-4, is as follows: GAGVSQSPSNKVTEKGKDVELRCDPISGHTALYWYRQSLGQGLEFLIYFQGNSAPDKSGLPSDRFSAERTGGSVSTLTIQRTQQEDSAVYLCASSSTQFGKLFFGSGTQLSVL.

V is TRBV7-9 and J is TRBJ1-2; D unresolved. Germline CDR1 SEHNR, CDR2 FQNEAQ (reference sequence). The CDR3 consists of 12 residues. V was shortened by 3 bases and J by 9 bases, with 11 bases between the two germline ends. The CDR3 DNA reads TGTGCCAGCAGCTTTGACGGCGGGAGCTACACCTTC. Its translation is CASSFDGGSYTF.

The chain couples TRBV7-6 to TRBJ2-5; D remains unclear. The germline V and J ends were trimmed by 1 base and 5 bases, with 5 bases remaining between them. Germline-derived CDR1 and CDR2 are SGHVS and FNYEAQ. The CDR3 extends over 12 amino acids. The CDR3 protein is CASSLVEETQYF. In nucleotides, the CDR3 is TGTGCCAGCAGCTTAGTCGAGGAGACCCAGTACTTC.